The next 14 T cell receptor beta chains were all read from a single sample in a study of blood T cell repertoires in COVID-19. Profiled with immunoSEQ multiplex PCR; TCRdb holds only in-frame clones, not every one. The sample carries some 150,000 clones, approximately 80% recorded once. The source material was peripheral blood. These receptors were taken from a woman aged 60-75 years with active or convalescent COVID-19.

The gene calls are TRBV30 and TRBJ1-4; 8 bases map to TRBD1. V shed 2 bases and J 1 base; nucleotides not matched to a gene: 6. Germline values: CDR1 GTSNPN, CDR2 SVGIG (reference sequence). The CDR3 is 16 amino acids. CDR3 DNA sequence: TGTGCCTGGAGTCCCTCCAGGGGGCGAACTAATGAAAAACTGTTTTTT. Translation: CAWSPSRGRTNEKLFF.

V gene TRBV10-3 combines with J gene TRBJ1-5, with a tentative D call TRBD1 (5 bases). Per the germline V gene, CDR1 is ENHRY and CDR2 is SYGVKD. This CDR3 comprises 13 residues. With 0 bases removed from V and 7 bases from J, the gap between germline ends came to 7 bases. The CDR3 DNA is TGTGCCATCAGTGAGTCGGGGGGGCAGCCCCAGCATTTT. It codes for CAISESGGQPQHF.

There are a few counts of this clone. This chain connects TRBV6-5 to TRBJ1-2; D is perhaps TRBD1 (5 bases). CDR1 and CDR2 from the germline V gene are MNHEY and SVGAGI. V lost 8 bases to trimming and J lost 2 bases, with 15 bases between them. The CDR3 is 14 residues long. The DNA of the CDR3 is TGTGCCAGCTCCTCCGTGCGACAGAACTATGGCTACACCTTC. Amino acids: CASSSVRQNYGYTF.

The chain joins TRBV13 to TRBJ1-1, with D uncertain. Between the trimmed V and J ends, which lost 2 bases and 3 bases, there was a span of 10 bases. The germline V gene encodes CDR1 PRHDT and CDR2 FYEKMQ (reference sequence). CDR3 length: 14 residues. This CDR3 is CASSLTPEDTEAFF. As DNA, the CDR3 is TGTGCCAGCAGCTTAACCCCGGAGGACACTGAAGCTTTCTTT.

This rearrangement joins TRBV5-1 to TRBJ1-1; 7 bases map to TRBD1. There are 15 residues in the CDR3. Per the germline V gene, CDR1 is SGHRS and CDR2 is YFSETQ. V was clipped by 3 bases and J by 11 bases; unmatched bases: 16. The CDR3 nucleotides read TGCGCCAGCAGCTCCGGTTTAACAGGGGACATGAGCGCTTTCTTT. Its translation: CASSSGLTGDMSAFF. The variable domain in full, with the rest retrieved from reference TRBV5-1 and TRBJ1-1, is KAGVTQTPRYLIKTRGQQVTLSCSPISGHRSVSWYQQTPGQGLQFLFEYFSETQRNKGNFPGRFSGRQFSNSRSEMNVSTLELGDSALYLCASSSGLTGDMSAFFGQGTRLTVV.

This clone was detected once. Other nucleotide sequences in the sample specify the same CDR3. The V call is TRBV5-4, the J call TRBJ2-1; D is unclear. Germline V CDR1 and CDR2: SGHNT, YYREEE (reference sequence). V shed 0 bases and J shed 1 base, with 5 bases lying between them. This CDR3 region has 14 residues. CDR3 amino acids: CASSLASSYNEQFF. DNA for the CDR3: TGTGCCAGCAGCTTGGCCAGTTCCTACAATGAGCAGTTCTTC.

V gene TRBV11-2 combines with J gene TRBJ1-6, with 12 nucleotides matching TRBD1. V was pared by 5 bases and J by 9 bases, with 5 bases of the junction left unmatched. CDR3 length: 15 residues. The germline V gene encodes CDR1 SGHAT and CDR2 FQNNGV. CDR3 nucleotide sequence: TGTGCCAGCAGCCACGGGACAGGGGGCTTTTCACCCCTCCACTTT. It is translated as CASSHGTGGFSPLHF.

This clone was found a few times. V and J are TRBV19 and TRBJ2-1; TRBD2 might be the D (5 bases). Trimming stripped 4 bases from V and 5 bases from J, with 15 bases between. Germline V CDR1 and CDR2: LNHDA, SQIVND (reference sequence). There are 15 residues in the CDR3. The DNA for the CDR3 is TGTGCCAGTAGTAGATCGGCGGGCGGGCACAATGAGCAGTTCTTC. Encoded protein: CASSRSAGGHNEQFF.

This chain uses TRBV6-5 with TRBJ1-3, with D maybe TRBD1 (5 bases). This CDR3 has 14 residues. The V end lost 4 bases, the J end lost 0 bases, and 7 bases lay between the germline ends. Germline V gives CDR1 MNHEY, CDR2 SVGAGI. The CDR3 DNA sequence: TGTGCCAGCAGTTCCGGGGGCTCTGGAAACACCATATATTTT. Translating it yields CASSSGGSGNTIYF.

This sequence joins TRBV9 and TRBJ2-5; possibly TRBD2 for D (6 bases). Germline-derived CDR1 and CDR2 are SGDLS and YYNGEE. With 4 bases removed from V and 2 bases from J, the gap between germline ends came to 9 bases. This CDR3 is built from 13 residues. The CDR3 sequence is CASSRAGQETQYF. The CDR3 region has the DNA TGTGCCAGCAGCCGCGCGGGACAAGAGACCCAGTACTTC.

This chain connects TRBV28 to TRBJ1-2; a possible D gene is TRBD1 (5 bases). Germline V gene sequence: CDR1 MDHEN, CDR2 SYDVKM. The CDR3 consists of 12 residues. With 8 bases removed from V and 5 bases from J, the gap between germline ends came to 12 bases. The DNA for the CDR3 is TGTGCCAGCGGAGGGGACGAGTATGGCTACACCTTC. Translation gives CASGGDEYGYTF.

This clone was seen only a few times. The CDR3 loop is CASSHRLAGNEQFF. CDR3 nucleotide sequence: TGCGCCAGCAGCCACCGACTAGCGGGGAATGAGCAGTTCTTC. The V gene is TRBV4-1, the J gene TRBJ2-1; 11 bases are shared with TRBD2. CDR1 and CDR2 from the germline V gene are MGHRA and YSYEKL. J was trimmed by 7 bases and V by 3 bases; bases with no gene match: 2. The CDR3 totals 14 residues.

The gene calls are TRBV10-3 and TRBJ2-5, with D tentatively TRBD1 (7 bases). This CDR3 comprises 15 residues. CDR1 ENHRY and CDR2 SYGVKD come from the germline V gene. Trimming left V 4 bases short and J 2 bases short, with 14 bases between. CDR3 DNA: TGTGCCATCAGTGGTCAGGGGGGCAGTCAAGAGACCCAGTACTTC. Its translation: CAISGQGGSQETQYF.

This clone has more than one count but fewer than ten. The chain carries TRBV3-1 (or the pseudogene TRBV3-2) and TRBJ2-1; D may be TRBD1 (6 bases). The CDR3 is made up of 14 amino acids. Germline V gene lookup returns CDR1 LGHDT and CDR2 YNNKEL (reference sequence). V was shortened by 5 bases and J by 13 bases, with 21 bases between the two germline ends. CDR3 nucleotides: TGTGCCAGCAGCATCCTCCTACAGGGTGCACACCAGTTCTTC. This gives the protein CASSILLQGAHQFF.